The 3 T cell receptor beta chains below were found in one sample sequenced in a study of blood T cell repertoires in COVID-19. Clones were sequenced by immunoSEQ multiplex PCR, and TCRdb holds only the in-frame ones, with some missing. The table records approximately 46,000 clones, 88% of them present only once. Specimen: peripheral blood. Source of these receptors: a human donor in a cohort sampled during active COVID-19.

This chain uses TRBV14 with TRBJ2-3; D is possibly TRBD2 (5 bases). The CDR3 has 15 residues. Germline lookup yields CDR1 SGHDN and CDR2 FVKESK. Trimming cost V 1 base and J 6 bases, with 14 bases left between them. CDR3 residues: CASSQGPDFQDTQYF. The CDR3 DNA sequence: TGTGCCAGCAGCCAAGGGCCGGACTTCCAGGATACGCAGTATTTT.

The chain is built from TRBV2 and TRBJ2-5; D ambiguous. Trimming left V 3 bases short and J 5 bases short, with 13 bases between. Germline V gene data show CDR1 as SNHLY and CDR2 as FYNNEI. The CDR3 is 14 residues long. In DNA, the CDR3 is TGTGCCAGCAGTGATCACATACCACAGGAGACCCAGTACTTC. Its protein is CASSDHIPQETQYF. The full variable domain, its missing parts supplied by reference TRBV2 and TRBJ2-5, is EPEVTQTPSHQVTQMGQEVILRCVPISNHLYFYWYRQILGQKVEFLVSFYNNEISEKSEIFDDQFSVERPDGSNFTLKIRSTKLEDSAMYFCASSDHIPQETQYFGPGTRLLVL.

As for this clone: The same CDR3 is also encoded by other DNA sequences in this sample. The V call is TRBV12-3 or TRBV12-4, the J call TRBJ2-2; D ambiguous. Trimming pared 7 bases from V and 1 base from J, leaving 4 bases between. The CDR3 is 12 residues long. The CDR3 loop reads CASNLNTGELFF. The DNA of the CDR3 is TGTGCCAGCAATCTGAACACCGGGGAGCTGTTTTTT.